What follows describes a single T cell receptor (beta chain). Antigen unknown. The data originate from a study of shared clonotypes between healthy human individuals. Broader study findings: Naive subsets typically showed greater estimated richness than memory subsets.

Investigators spread the genomic DNA of each subset evenly over several immunoSEQ plates. Data came from immunoSEQ multiplex PCR; TCRdb stores just in-frame clones and leaves some out. The sample holds about 2.4 million clones, 93% seen once. The material sequenced was naive CD4+ T cells from PBMCs. Described subset: CD45RA+ positively selected. The sequence derives from a man younger than 35 in good health. Some clones in this sample may be carry-over from other donors' samples.

The CDR3 here is CASSYSYTGGNTIYF. CDR3 in DNA: TGTGCCAGCAGTTACTCGTATACAGGGGGAAACACCATATATTTT. The chain is built from TRBV6-5 and TRBJ1-3, with D tentatively TRBD1 (6 bases). The V gene lost 0 bases and the J gene lost 4 bases, with 10 bases spanning the gap. The CDR3 is 15 amino acids. Germline values: CDR1 MNHEY, CDR2 SVGAGI.